This TCR beta chain appears in the sequencing data of a study of CXCR3-negative and CXCR3-positive naive CD8 T cells. Study-wide results and caveats: Cryopreserved cells showed partially decreased CXCR3 expression, and most assays used fresh PBMCs.

CD45RO-CCR7+CD27+CD95- was the phenotype of naive CD8+ T cells. This clonotype counts as medium-sized by frequency. Its specificity is not known. The TRB libraries of cDNA were built by UMI-labeled 5' RACE. TCRdb reprocessed the 5' RACE reads and keeps a single row for each CDR3 protein, giving no DNA. Listed are approximately 10,000 distinct CDR3 sequences; approximately 2.1% falls within the top ten. The source of this sequence is a human donor in good health. Some clones in this sample may be carry-over from other donors' samples. Sequencing was performed on naive CXCR3- CD8+ T cells from blood. As to subset: CD45RO-CCR7+CD27+CD95- naive CD8+ T cells lacking CXCR3 (TNR3-).

CDR3 sequence: CSFLGLANTDTQYF. This sequence joins TRBV29-1 and TRBJ2-3; as DNA is missing, the TRBD2 call by TCRdb cannot be tested. The length of the CDR3 is 14 residues. Germline V lookup: CDR1 SQVTM, CDR2 ANQGSEA.